The 20 T cell receptor beta chains in this list originate from one sample, sequenced in a study of graft-versus-host responses after intestinal transplantation (dated by TCRdb to the early 2020s). The antigens of these receptors remain unknown. The library was generated by the immunoSEQ multiplex PCR assay. Entries here come from immuneACCESS through TCRdb and include only in-frame sequences with V and J called. Some clones fail to appear in such tables; in the studies checked, an unresolved V gene covers under half of the shortfall, and the cause of the remainder is unknown. The sample table records some 90,000 clones; 90% of these occur just once. Around 0.1% of the sample rests with the top ten. The time point label, as the study defines it: cells obtained before transplantation from donor or recipient. The source material was unstimulated CD4+ T cells sorted from spleen or lymph node cells, sampled before intestinal transplant. These receptor sequences come from a human donor who received an intestinal transplant.

The chain combines TRBV27 with TRBJ2-1; tentative D call: TRBD2 (5 bases). With 2 bases removed from V and 8 bases from J, the gap between germline ends came to 10 bases. The germline V gene encodes CDR1 MNHEY and CDR2 SMNVEV (reference sequence). This CDR3 has 13 amino acids. DNA of the CDR3: TGTGCCAGCAGTTTAAGGGAGAGCCATGAGCAGTTCTTC. The encoded protein is CASSLRESHEQFF.

V usage is TRBV9 and J usage is TRBJ2-2, with D tentatively TRBD2 (5 bases). Germline CDR1 reads SGDLS; CDR2 reads YYNGEE. CDR3 length: 14 amino acids. V dropped 4 bases and J dropped 5 bases, with 12 bases sitting between them. In DNA, the CDR3 is TGTGCCAGCAGCCCCCGGACGGGGACCGGGGAGCTGTTTTTT. Protein product: CASSPRTGTGELFF.

This clone was picked up a small number of times. The J gene is TRBJ1-2, the V gene TRBV6-5, with D possibly being TRBD1 (5 bases). V was pared by 6 bases and J by 4 bases, with 18 bases between. The CDR3 totals 15 residues. In germline, CDR1 is MNHEY, CDR2 SVGAGI. The CDR3 protein is CASRDSTTGGYGYTF. Written as DNA, the CDR3 is TGTGCCAGCAGGGACTCAACCACGGGGGGCTATGGCTACACCTTC.

V gene TRBV5-1 combines with J gene TRBJ2-7, with a tentative D call TRBD2 (6 bases). Germline V lookup: CDR1 SGHRS, CDR2 YFSETQ. Between the trimmed V and J ends, which lost 4 bases and 4 bases, there was a span of 12 bases. The CDR3 is made up of 13 amino acids. Written as DNA, the CDR3 is TGCGCCAGCAGCGGGGGACTTATGTACGAGCAGTACTTC. This gives the protein CASSGGLMYEQYF.

The V call is TRBV6-5, the J call TRBJ2-7; D is possibly TRBD2 (5 bases). Germline-derived CDR1 and CDR2 are MNHEY and SVGAGI. The V end was cut by 6 bases, the J end by 2 bases, with 11 bases between. CDR3 length: 13 amino acids. CDR3 in amino acids: CASSLRAAYEQYF. In DNA form, the CDR3 reads TGTGCCAGCAGCCTGAGGGCCGCCTACGAGCAGTACTTC.

The CDR3 DNA reads TGTGCCAGCAGTCCCAACCGGGGGGGAATCGACGAGCAGTACTTC. Its protein product is CASSPNRGGIDEQYF. The chain employs TRBV7-3 and TRBJ2-7, with 8 bases identical to TRBD2. Trimming removed 6 bases from V and 5 bases from J; junction bases left unmatched: 12. The length of the CDR3 is 15 residues. The germline V gene has CDR1 SGHTA and CDR2 FQGTGA.

The chain couples TRBV4-1 to TRBJ2-3; 10 nucleotides match TRBD2. This CDR3 is 15 amino acids long. Per the germline V gene, CDR1 is MGHRA and CDR2 is YSYEKL. J was trimmed by 7 bases and V by 0 bases; bases with no gene match: 4. The chain's CDR3 is CASSQEEAGGYTQYF. As DNA, the CDR3 is TGCGCCAGCAGCCAAGAAGAAGCGGGGGGGTATACGCAGTATTTT.

This clone showed up just once. The chain has TRBV29-1 and TRBJ2-3; the D gene is possibly TRBD2 (5 bases). The ends were cut back, 3 bases at V and 4 bases at J, with 11 bases in the middle. The CDR3 is 13 amino acids. Germline V gene sequence: CDR1 SQVTM, CDR2 ANQGSEA. CDR3 DNA sequence: TGCAGCGTTGATCCGGGGATTGCAGATACGCAGTATTTT. It yields the protein CSVDPGIADTQYF.

V and J are TRBV19 and TRBJ2-5, with 12 bases that match TRBD2. Per germline, CDR1 LNHDA and CDR2 SQIVND (reference sequence). Trimming took 4 bases from V and 5 from J; bases not matched to a gene: 5. CDR3 length equals 15 residues. CDR3 nucleotide sequence: TGTGCCAGTAGTACGCTAGCGGGGGGGGGCGAGACCCAGTACTTC. It translates to CASSTLAGGGETQYF.

The chain carries TRBV5-1 and TRBJ2-7, with 8 bases matching TRBD1. This CDR3 region has 14 residues. CDR1 is SGHRS, CDR2 YFSETQ, per germline. V lost 1 base to trimming and J lost 3 bases; unmatched junction nucleotides: 3. For the CDR3, the DNA is TGCGCCAGCAGCTTGACGGACAGGGTCTACGAGCAGTACTTC. Translation gives CASSLTDRVYEQYF.

This clone was detected only once. The chain employs TRBV6-4 and TRBJ1-2; the D gene is possibly TRBD1 (5 bases). The CDR3 has 13 residues. V shed 5 bases and J shed 7 bases, with 14 bases lying between them. Germline V lookup: CDR1 MRHNA, CDR2 SNTAGT. This CDR3 reads CASSQSPGFGYTF. The CDR3 region has the DNA TGTGCCAGCAGTCAATCTCCAGGGTTTGGCTACACCTTC.

This clone was found a few times. The chain recombines TRBV6-5 with TRBJ1-6, with 9 bases aligning to TRBD1. The ends lost 4 bases at V and 6 bases at J; junction bases unmatched: 1. CDR1 MNHEY and CDR2 SVGAGI come from the germline V gene. The CDR3 loop spans 14 amino acids. Written as DNA, the CDR3 is TGTGCCAGCAGTTGGGACAGGGTTAATTCACCCCTCCACTTT. Protein product: CASSWDRVNSPLHF.

The chain uses TRBV6-6 and TRBJ2-2; 9 bases are shared with TRBD2. The germline gives CDR1 MNHNY, CDR2 SVGAGI (reference sequence). V dropped 5 bases and J dropped 8; count of bases not matched to a gene: 3. The CDR3 covers 13 residues. The CDR3 loop is CASSRGGAGELFF. The CDR3 DNA reads TGTGCCAGCAGTCGCGGGGGGGCGGGGGAGCTGTTTTTT.

The chain is built from TRBV2 and TRBJ2-7; 7 bases are a match to TRBD2. V shed 8 bases, J shed 4 bases, and the junction held 5 bases outside the gene matches. CDR3 length: 12 amino acids. Germline V CDR1 and CDR2: SNHLY, FYNNEI. In DNA, the CDR3 is TGTGCCAGCGGGAGGGATGCGTACGAGCAGTACTTC. Translated: CASGRDAYEQYF.

The chain uses TRBV4-1 and TRBJ2-7; 8 bases fit TRBD2. This CDR3 has 17 amino acids. With 1 base clipped from V and 3 bases from J, the junction kept 11 bases outside the gene matches. Germline CDR1 reads MGHRA; CDR2 reads YSYEKL. CDR3: CASSQGERGRLNYEQYF. CDR3 DNA sequence: TGCGCCAGCAGCCAAGGAGAGCGGGGGAGGCTAAACTACGAGCAGTACTTC.

This clone was recorded once. The chain recombines TRBV7-8 with TRBJ1-1; TRBD1 agrees at 8 bases. Germline lookup yields CDR1 SGHVS and CDR2 FQNEAQ. The V and J ends lost 5 bases and 3 bases, in that order; junction bases with no gene match: 8. The CDR3 spans 15 residues. CDR3 bases: TGTGCCAGCAGCGGACGGACAGGGAAGGACACTGAAGCTTTCTTT. Its translation is CASSGRTGKDTEAFF.

The chain uses TRBV6-5 and TRBJ2-1; 7 bases map to TRBD1. This CDR3 is 13 amino acids long. Germline assignment: CDR1 MNHEY and CDR2 SVGAGI. After removal of 7 bases from V and 6 bases from J, the junction contained 6 bases not matched to a gene. The CDR3 is CASIGGQANEQFF. The CDR3 nucleotides read TGTGCCAGCATCGGTGGACAGGCCAATGAGCAGTTCTTC.

This rearrangement joins TRBV27 to TRBJ1-1; D gene ambiguous. V lost 7 bases and J lost 1, with 13 bases in between. The CDR3 totals 14 residues. CDR1 is MNHEY, CDR2 SMNVEV, per germline (reference sequence). The CDR3 is CASTRPGSNTEAFF. CDR3 coding DNA: TGTGCCAGCACCCGTCCGGGGTCGAACACTGAAGCTTTCTTT.

The chain has TRBV11-3 and TRBJ2-7; 7 bases are a match to TRBD1. Trimming at V came to 9 bases and at J to 6 bases, leaving 11 bases not matched to a gene. Germline assignment: CDR1 SGHNT and CDR2 YENEEA. The CDR3 runs 13 residues. CDR3 amino acids: CARTGTEVGEQYF. The CDR3 DNA reads as TGTGCCAGAACCGGGACAGAAGTCGGCGAGCAGTACTTC.

The rearrangement joins TRBV7-9 to TRBJ1-6; D may be TRBD1 (5 bases). The CDR3 contains 14 residues. The germline gives CDR1 SEHNR, CDR2 FQNEAQ (reference sequence). V was cut by 5 bases and J by 9 bases, with 14 bases left in between. CDR3 DNA: TGTGCCAGCAGCGAAAGGGGCTATGCTTCACCCCTCCACTTT. It encodes CASSERGYASPLHF.